The clone carrying this T cell receptor beta chain showed up just a few times. Looked up from germline, CDR1 is MNHNS and CDR2 is SASEGT. Trimming stripped 7 bases from V and 0 bases from J, with 9 bases between. This CDR3 is 13 amino acids long. This sample is part of a study of T cells in Graves' hyperthyroidism and ophthalmopathy. At least 3 on the Clinical Activity Score was recorded for ophthalmopathy patients, who also had NOSPECS grade at least 4 and duration under 3 months. Uncontrolled infections, other autoimmune diseases, pregnancy or lactation led to exclusion of patients. Amplification of TCR beta CDR3 regions used RNA as the template. Primed by the HTBI set, a first-round RT-PCR was run on the TCR CDR3. MiXCR, run by TCRdb on the multiplex PCR reads, gives a single entry per CDR3 protein. In the table there are some 360,000 distinct CDR3 sequences, around 18% of which are singletons.

V is TRBV6-1 and J is TRBJ1-2; maybe TRBD1 (5 bases). The sample taken for sequencing was blood. The receptor was derived from a woman in her 40s with Graves' ophthalmopathy. The DNA for the CDR3 is TGTGCCAGCATGAGGGGAACTAACTATGGCTACACCTTC. Translated, it gives CASMRGTNYGYTF.